The clone carrying this T cell receptor (beta chain) was observed a handful of times. The data are from a study of Graves' ophthalmopathy and Graves' hyperthyroidism. The overall study: The study drew peripheral blood at initial diagnosis, before any treatment.

In this cohort, patients with other autoimmune diseases, uncontrolled infections, pregnancy or lactation were excluded. After removal of 6 bases from V and 4 bases from J, the junction contained 3 bases not matched to a gene. The CDR3 runs to 13 residues. Germline lookup yields CDR1 SNHLY and CDR2 FYNNEI. RNA transcripts were the source from which TCR beta CDR3 regions were amplified. Second-round multiplex PCR followed a first-round RT-PCR using HTBI primers. TCRdb fed the multiplex PCR reads into MiXCR, producing one record per CDR3 protein. Among 740,000 or so distinct CDR3 sequences listed, around 40% were seen once.

The chain uses TRBV2 and TRBJ2-3, with 8 bases fitting TRBD1. The material sequenced was peripheral blood. The receptor's source is an adult man with Graves' ophthalmopathy. Written as DNA, the CDR3 is TGTGCCAGCAGGACAGGGGACGCAGATACGCAGTATTTT. It codes for CASRTGDADTQYF.